These 16 T cell receptor beta chains came from one sample sequenced in a study of cytomegalovirus exposure and HLA in healthy donors. PCR employed 60 Vbeta and 13 Jbeta primers. Profiled with immunoSEQ multiplex PCR; TCRdb holds only in-frame clones, not every one. Altogether about 98,000 clones are present, about 80% being singletons, with the ten largest covering around 9.9%. Material for sequencing was PBMCs. The receptors derive from a man between 18 and 35 years old in good health and CMV-seropositive.

The chain couples TRBV6-6 to TRBJ1-5; D call uncertain. The CDR3 has 15 amino acids. The germline V gene encodes CDR1 MNHNY and CDR2 SVGAGI (reference sequence). V lost 0 bases, J lost 0 bases, and 6 bases lay in between. In DNA form, the CDR3 reads TGTGCCAGCAGTTACTCTGGGCATAGCAATCAGCCCCAGCATTTT. Translating it yields CASSYSGHSNQPQHF.

Here the CDR3 DNA reads TGTGCCAGCAGCTTATGGGACACCATGAACACCGGGGAGCTGTTTTTT. Translated, it gives CASSLWDTMNTGELFF. The V call is TRBV7-9, the J call TRBJ2-2; D may be TRBD1 (6 bases). The germline CDR1 and CDR2 sequences are SEHNR and FQNEAQ (reference sequence). This CDR3 spans 16 amino acids. The V and J ends lost 2 bases and 1 base respectively, with 11 bases between them. The entire variable domain, with the rest obtained from reference TRBV7-9 and TRBJ2-2, is as follows: DTGVSQNPRHKITKRGQNVTFRCDPISEHNRLYWYRQTLGQGPEFLTYFQNEAQLEKSRLLSDRFSAERPKGSFSTLEIQRTEQGDSAMYLCASSLWDTMNTGELFFGEGSRLTVL.

This sequence joins TRBV27 and TRBJ2-1; D is possibly TRBD2 (6 bases). The germline CDR1 and CDR2 sequences are MNHEY and SMNVEV (reference sequence). V lost 6 bases, J lost 4 bases, and 19 bases lay in between. This CDR3 comprises 16 residues. Here the CDR3 DNA reads TGTGCCAGCAGCCGATCTAGCGAGGCCTTTTACAATGAGCAGTTCTTC. Its translation is CASSRSSEAFYNEQFF.

CDR3 bases: TGTGCTAGTGGTTTGTTCGGGACAAGAGGGCTCAGCCTATACGAAACCGGGGAGCTGTTTTTT. Amino acids: CASGLFGTRGLSLYETGELFF. The J gene is TRBJ2-2, the V gene TRBV12-5; tentative D call: TRBD1 (6 bases). Trimming removed 2 bases from V and 5 bases from J, with 30 bases in between. The CDR3 has 21 amino acids. Germline V lookup: CDR1 LGHNT, CDR2 FRNRAP.

The CDR3 DNA follows: TGTGCCAGCAGAGACCGACAGGTAAACTATGGCTACACCTTC. Encoded protein: CASRDRQVNYGYTF. This chain uses TRBV6-1 with TRBJ1-2; D is perhaps TRBD1 (6 bases). Germline V lookup: CDR1 MNHNS, CDR2 SASEGT. This CDR3 is 14 amino acids long. Trimming cost V 6 bases and J 2 bases, with 13 bases left between them.

The genes are TRBV7-9 and TRBJ1-2; D is uncertain. The V end was cut by 2 bases, the J end by 8 bases, with 15 bases between. Per the germline V gene, CDR1 is SEHNR and CDR2 is FQNEAQ (reference sequence). The CDR3 contains 14 residues. DNA of the CDR3: TGTGCCAGCAGCTTACGCGGGGATACGGGAGGCTACACCTTC. This gives the protein CASSLRGDTGGYTF.

V and J are TRBV7-9 and TRBJ2-7; no reliable D call. V shed 1 base and J shed 7 bases, with 11 bases lying between them. The CDR3 runs 13 residues. CDR1 and CDR2 (germline): SEHNR, FQNEAQ (reference sequence). The CDR3 DNA reads TGTGCCAGCAGCTTAGTATTGGGCCATGAGCAGTACTTC. Protein sequence: CASSLVLGHEQYF.

This clone occurred once. V is TRBV29-1 and J is TRBJ2-3, with 9 bases fitting TRBD1. The CDR3 sequence is 13 residues long. Germline CDR1 and CDR2: SQVTM and ANQGSEA. The CDR3 here is CSIRDRETDTQYF. CDR3 DNA: TGCAGTATCCGGGACAGGGAGACAGATACGCAGTATTTT.

In this sample, this clone turned up a few times. The chain carries TRBV5-1 and TRBJ2-7, with TRBD2 identical over 13 bases. V was clipped by 4 bases and J by 4 bases; unmatched bases: 5. Germline CDR1 and CDR2: SGHRS and YFSETQ. This CDR3 has 15 residues. The CDR3 DNA follows: TGCGCCAGCAGCCTGGGACTAGCGGGGAAATACGAGCAGTACTTC. Translation gives CASSLGLAGKYEQYF. The variable domain in full, with the rest retrieved from reference TRBV5-1 and TRBJ2-7, is KAGVTQTPRYLIKTRGQQVTLSCSPISGHRSVSWYQQTPGQGLQFLFEYFSETQRNKGNFPGRFSGRQFSNSRSEMNVSTLELGDSALYLCASSLGLAGKYEQYFGPGTRLTVT.

The chain recombines TRBV30 with TRBJ1-6, with D perhaps TRBD1 (6 bases). Germline V lookup: CDR1 GTSNPN, CDR2 SVGIG (reference sequence). Trimming cost V 2 bases and J 13 bases, with 15 bases left between them. The CDR3 length is 13 residues. The CDR3 DNA reads as TGTGCCTGGAGTAGAGACCAGGGGATCCCCCTCCACTTT. Translated: CAWSRDQGIPLHF.

This clone has more than one count but fewer than ten. The chain is built from TRBV28 and TRBJ2-4; maybe TRBD2 (6 bases). This CDR3 is built from 13 residues. V was shortened by 2 bases and J by 10 bases, with 12 bases between the two germline ends. Germline-derived CDR1 and CDR2 are MDHEN and SYDVKM. CDR3 sequence: CASSLGGIQIQYF. CDR3 coding DNA: TGTGCCAGCAGTTTAGGGGGGATTCAAATTCAGTACTTC.

The genes are TRBV5-1 and TRBJ2-2; 8 bases are shared with TRBD2. In germline, CDR1 is SGHRS, CDR2 YFSETQ. Unmatched junction bases numbered 10, after V lost 6 bases and J lost 6 bases. The CDR3 sequence is 15 residues long. CDR3 bases: TGCGCCAGCAAAGTCGGGGCAGCGGGGGCCGGGGAGCTGTTTTTT. It specifies CASKVGAAGAGELFF.

This clone was seen just once. The chain links TRBV7-9 to TRBJ2-7, with D possibly being TRBD2 (6 bases). V was cut by 2 bases and J by 2 bases, with 10 bases left in between. Germline V gene data show CDR1 as SEHNR and CDR2 as FQNEAQ (reference sequence). The CDR3 is made up of 14 amino acids. The CDR3 region has the DNA TGTGCCAGCAGCTTAACCGGGACTCCCTACGAGCAGTACTTC. It translates to CASSLTGTPYEQYF.

The chain is built from TRBV9 and TRBJ1-6; perhaps TRBD1 as D (6 bases). V lost 6 bases and J 7 bases, leaving 8 bases between the germline ends. Germline values: CDR1 SGDLS, CDR2 YYNGEE. The CDR3 runs to 12 residues. The CDR3 reads CASNTGNSPLHF. The DNA for the CDR3 is TGTGCCAGCAACACAGGGAATTCACCCCTCCACTTT. The variable domain in full, with the rest retrieved from reference TRBV9 and TRBJ1-6, is DSGVTQTPKHLITATGQRVTLRCSPRSGDLSVYWYQQSLDQGLQFLIQYYNGEERAKGNILERFSAQQFPDLHSELNLSSLELGDSALYFCASNTGNSPLHFGNGTRLTVT.

This chain links TRBV5-1 with TRBJ2-5; 10 nucleotides line up with TRBD2. The CDR3 runs to 16 residues. Unmatched junction bases numbered 3, after V lost 0 bases and J lost 1 base. CDR1 and CDR2 (germline): SGHRS, YFSETQ. The CDR3 protein is CASSLVVAGGQETQYF. The CDR3 DNA is TGCGCCAGCAGCTTGGTGGTAGCGGGGGGCCAAGAGACCCAGTACTTC. The full variable domain, its missing parts supplied by reference TRBV5-1 and TRBJ2-5, is KAGVTQTPRYLIKTRGQQVTLSCSPISGHRSVSWYQQTPGQGLQFLFEYFSETQRNKGNFPGRFSGRQFSNSRSEMNVSTLELGDSALYLCASSLVVAGGQETQYFGPGTRLLVL.

This clone showed up just once. The rearrangement uses TRBV5-6 and TRBJ2-5; 8 bases are shared with TRBD2. The CDR3 contains 14 residues. The germline gives CDR1 SGHDT, CDR2 YYEEEE. V was clipped by 7 bases and J by 5 bases; unmatched bases: 10. This CDR3 reads CASASGGLGETQYF. CDR3 coding DNA: TGTGCCAGCGCCTCGGGGGGGCTAGGGGAGACCCAGTACTTC.